This T cell receptor (beta chain) was captured in a study of Ad26.COV2.S vaccination and SARS-CoV-2 variants. Study as a whole: Donor joined the COV1001 Ad26.COV2.S trial arm. Intramuscularly, Ad26.COV2.S was given either once or twice, 56 days apart.

Treatment indicated: 15 to 20 received Ad26.COV2.S at low or high dose, single or two shots; 5 received placebo; per-sample allocation not given. Sample collection was performed on day 63 after the first vaccine or placebo injection. Vaccination employed an Ad26 vector expressing the Wuhan-strain SARS-CoV-2 spike. Here immunoSEQ multiplex PCR was the method, and the copy in TCRdb shows in-frame clones only, minus some. The sample contains about 280,000 clones, 70% to 90% of which appear only once. This clone was seen only once. The CDR3 length is 17 residues. V lost 0 bases and J lost 6, with 15 bases in between. Germline V gives CDR1 LGHNA, CDR2 YSLEER.

The sequence came from a person between 18 and 65 years old who received the Ad26.COV2.S COVID-19 vaccine or a placebo. Source: peripheral blood, taken in a trial of Ad26.COV2.S vaccine versus placebo. The chain couples TRBV4-3 to TRBJ1-6, with a tentative D call TRBD1 (5 bases). The CDR3 loop is CASSQDGVREANSPLHF. CDR3 nucleotides: TGCGCCAGCAGCCAAGATGGGGTCAGGGAGGCTAATTCACCCCTCCACTTT.